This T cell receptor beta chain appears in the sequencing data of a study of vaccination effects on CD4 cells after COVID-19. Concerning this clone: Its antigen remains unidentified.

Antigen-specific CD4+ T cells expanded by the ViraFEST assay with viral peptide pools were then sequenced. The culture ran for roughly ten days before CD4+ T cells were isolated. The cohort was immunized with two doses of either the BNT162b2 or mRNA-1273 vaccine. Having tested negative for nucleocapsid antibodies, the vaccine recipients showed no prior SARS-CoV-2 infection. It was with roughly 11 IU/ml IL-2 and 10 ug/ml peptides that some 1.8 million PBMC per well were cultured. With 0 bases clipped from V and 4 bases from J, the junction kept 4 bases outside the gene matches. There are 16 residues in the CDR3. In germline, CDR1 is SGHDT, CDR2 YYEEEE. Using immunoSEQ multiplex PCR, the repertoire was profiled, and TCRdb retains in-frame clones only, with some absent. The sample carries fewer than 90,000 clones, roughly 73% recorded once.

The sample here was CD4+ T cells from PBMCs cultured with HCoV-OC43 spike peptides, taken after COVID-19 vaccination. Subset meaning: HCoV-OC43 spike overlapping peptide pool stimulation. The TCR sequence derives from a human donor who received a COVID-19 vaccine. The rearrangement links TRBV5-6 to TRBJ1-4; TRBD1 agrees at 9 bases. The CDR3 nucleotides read TGTGCCAGCAGCTTGGACAGGGGGCTCGGTAATGAAAAACTGTTTTTT. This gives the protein CASSLDRGLGNEKLFF.